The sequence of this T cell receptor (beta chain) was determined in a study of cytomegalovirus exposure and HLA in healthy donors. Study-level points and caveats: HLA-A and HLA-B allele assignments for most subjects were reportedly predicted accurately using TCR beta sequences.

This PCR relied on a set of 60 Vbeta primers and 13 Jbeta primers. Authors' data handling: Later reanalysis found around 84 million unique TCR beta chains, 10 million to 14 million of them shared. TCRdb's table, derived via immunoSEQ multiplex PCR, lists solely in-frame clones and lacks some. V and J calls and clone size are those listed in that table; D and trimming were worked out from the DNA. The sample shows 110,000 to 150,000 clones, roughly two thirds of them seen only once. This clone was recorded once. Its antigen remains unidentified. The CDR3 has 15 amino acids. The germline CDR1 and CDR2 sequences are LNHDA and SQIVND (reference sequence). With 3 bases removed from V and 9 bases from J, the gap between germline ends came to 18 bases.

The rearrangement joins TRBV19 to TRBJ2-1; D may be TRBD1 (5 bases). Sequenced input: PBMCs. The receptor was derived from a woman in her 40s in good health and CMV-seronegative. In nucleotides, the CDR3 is TGTGCCAGTAGTATGGGGAAGGGGCCTTCTGGTGAGCAGTTCTTC. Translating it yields CASSMGKGPSGEQFF.